Sequencing of this T cell receptor (beta chain) was carried out in a study of low-dose radiotherapy and immunotherapy resistance in tumors. Across the whole study: A dose of 0.5 Gy per fraction was delivered to Cohort 1 every 2 weeks, for a total of 6.5 Gy. Cohort 2, a group dosed every two weeks at 1 Gy per fraction, received 13 Gy in total over 26 weeks.

Many counts were recorded for this clonotype. CDR1 and CDR2 (germline): SGHRS, YFSETQ. The CDR3 is 13 amino acids. The ends were cut back, 4 bases at V and 5 bases at J, with 12 bases in the middle. Sample time point: before trial treatment. Donors received a regimen that comprised nivolumab, ipilimumab, aspirin, low-dose cyclophosphamide and low-dose radiotherapy. First-strand cDNA relied on TRAV- and TRBV-specific primers spanning alpha and beta chains. TCR amplification used 20 to 25 PCR cycles, a constant-region primer and a V-primer adapter. TCRdb analysed the reads with MiXCR anew, one entry per CDR3 protein. The data hold under 90,000 distinct CDR3 sequences, with roughly 30% observed a single time.

The genes are TRBV5-1 and TRBJ2-5; D call uncertain. The receptor was isolated from a female donor with ovarian cancer. Sequencing used PBMCs, obtained before treatment. In DNA form, the CDR3 reads TGCGCCAGCAGCAAAAACTCCAGGGAGACCCAGTACTTC. Its translation is CASSKNSRETQYF.